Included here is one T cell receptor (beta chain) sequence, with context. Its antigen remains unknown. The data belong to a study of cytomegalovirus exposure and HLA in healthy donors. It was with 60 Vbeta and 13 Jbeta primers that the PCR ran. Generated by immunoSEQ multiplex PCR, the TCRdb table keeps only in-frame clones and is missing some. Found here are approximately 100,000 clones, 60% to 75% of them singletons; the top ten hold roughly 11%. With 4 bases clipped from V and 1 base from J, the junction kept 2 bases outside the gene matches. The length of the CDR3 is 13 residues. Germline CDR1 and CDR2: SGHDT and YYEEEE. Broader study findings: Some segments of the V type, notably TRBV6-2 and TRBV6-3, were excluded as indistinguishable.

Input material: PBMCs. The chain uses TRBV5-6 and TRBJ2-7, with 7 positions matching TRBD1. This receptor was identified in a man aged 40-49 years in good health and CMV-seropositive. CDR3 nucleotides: TGTGCCAGCAGCGGGGACAGTTCCTACGAGCAGTACTTC. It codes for CASSGDSSYEQYF.